This T cell receptor (beta chain) emerged from a study of beta chain features in type 1 diabetes. Study conclusions and caveats: A moderate, significant TCRB CDR3 shortening appeared in type 1 diabetes across four CD4+ subsets.

Reverse transcription of all isolated RNA meant that expressed TCRB transcripts were sequenced. Profiling relied on immunoSEQ multiplex PCR, and the TCRdb table lists in-frame clones only, not all of them. Here the sample spans more than 550,000 clones, over 12% being singletons. There are 12 residues in the CDR3. V was clipped by 8 bases and J by 5 bases; unmatched bases: 6. Germline CDR1 is GTSNPN and CDR2 is SVGIG (reference sequence). This clone appeared a few times. Its antigen is unidentified. Sequencing was performed on naive CD4+ T cells from blood. This sequence originates from a man between 18 and 29 years old with type 1 diabetes. V and J are TRBV30 and TRBJ2-3; TRBD1 agrees at 8 bases. The CDR3: CASGQGGDTQYF. CDR3 nucleotides: TGTGCCAGCGGACAGGGCGGAGATACGCAGTATTTT.